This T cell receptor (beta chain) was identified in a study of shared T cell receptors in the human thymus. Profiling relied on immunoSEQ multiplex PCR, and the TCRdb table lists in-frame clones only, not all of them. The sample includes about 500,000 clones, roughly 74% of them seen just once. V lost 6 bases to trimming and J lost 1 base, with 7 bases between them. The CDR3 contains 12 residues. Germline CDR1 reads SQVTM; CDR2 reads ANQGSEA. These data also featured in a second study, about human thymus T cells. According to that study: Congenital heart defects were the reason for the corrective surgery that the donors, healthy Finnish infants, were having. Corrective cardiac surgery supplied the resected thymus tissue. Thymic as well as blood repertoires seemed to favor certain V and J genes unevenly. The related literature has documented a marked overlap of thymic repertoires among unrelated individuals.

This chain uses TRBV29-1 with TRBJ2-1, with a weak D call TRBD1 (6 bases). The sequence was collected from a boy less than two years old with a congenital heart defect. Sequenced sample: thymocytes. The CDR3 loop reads CSVTGSYNEQFF. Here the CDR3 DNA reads TGCAGCGTCACAGGGTCCTACAATGAGCAGTTCTTC.